One sample yielded the 21 T cell receptor beta chains listed below, sequenced in a study of shared clonotypes between healthy human individuals. Only in-frame clones appear in the TCRdb table, and some are missing; sequencing was by immunoSEQ multiplex PCR. The table records approximately 1,500,000 clones, 95% to 99% of them present only once. Sequencing input: naive CD4+ T cells sorted from blood. Sample subset: CD45RA+ positively selected. These receptors came from a man aged 30 to 39 in good health.

The chain is built from TRBV13 and TRBJ2-6, with 8 nucleotides matching TRBD1. Trimming took 5 bases from V and 0 from J; bases not matched to a gene: 27. The CDR3 covers 24 residues. CDR1 PRHDT and CDR2 FYEKMQ come from the germline V gene (reference sequence). Written as DNA, the CDR3 is TGTGCCAGCAGCCCTAGTAGTGTAGCAGGTCGGGGACAGGAGGAATTCTCTGGGGCCAACGTCCTGACTTTC. Residues: CASSPSSVAGRGQEEFSGANVLTF.

The chain is built from TRBV11-3 and TRBJ1-1, with D unresolved. Germline CDR1 reads SGHNT; CDR2 reads YENEEA. The CDR3 runs 13 residues. Trimming took off 0 bases at V and 8 bases at J, with 10 bases between the two ends. CDR3 residues: CASSLEEGQEAFF. CDR3 coding DNA: TGTGCCAGCAGCTTAGAAGAAGGGCAGGAAGCTTTCTTT.

The chain joins TRBV15 to TRBJ2-3; 9 bases map to TRBD2. CDR1 is LNHNV and CDR2 is YYDKDF in the germline V gene (reference sequence). The V and J ends lost 1 base and 2 bases, in that order; junction bases with no gene match: 4. The CDR3 sequence is 16 residues long. CDR3 protein: CATSRGLADLTDTQYF. The DNA for the CDR3 is TGTGCCACCAGCAGAGGACTAGCGGACCTCACAGATACGCAGTATTTT.

This chain joins TRBV9 and TRBJ2-1; TRBD2 matches at 10 bases. Trimming at V came to 0 bases and at J to 6 bases, leaving 6 bases not matched to a gene. The CDR3 length is 16 residues. The germline V gene encodes CDR1 SGDLS and CDR2 YYNGEE. The CDR3 sequence: CASSVGVGTSANEQFF. Written as DNA, the CDR3 is TGTGCCAGCAGCGTAGGGGTGGGGACTAGCGCCAATGAGCAGTTCTTC.

The gene calls are TRBV5-1 and TRBJ2-3; D is uncertain. This CDR3 region has 14 residues. Germline V gene data show CDR1 as SGHRS and CDR2 as YFSETQ. V was shortened by 0 bases and J by 2 bases, with 7 bases between the two germline ends. CDR3 DNA sequence: TGCGCCAGCAGCTTGGTGGCTCACACAGATACGCAGTATTTT. Encoded protein: CASSLVAHTDTQYF.

The chain has TRBV11-2 and TRBJ2-2; no clear D. CDR3 size: 13 residues. The germline V gene encodes CDR1 SGHAT and CDR2 FQNNGV. Trimming removed 2 bases from V and 9 bases from J, with 10 bases in between. CDR3 sequence: CASSLSLFRELFF. CDR3 coding DNA: TGTGCCAGCAGCTTATCGTTGTTCCGGGAGCTGTTTTTT. The variable domain in full, with the rest retrieved from reference TRBV11-2 and TRBJ2-2, is EAGVAQSPRYKIIEKRQSVAFWCNPISGHATLYWYQQILGQGPKLLIQFQNNGVVDDSQLPKDRFSAERLKGVDSTLKIQPAKLEDSAVYLCASSLSLFRELFFGEGSRLTVL.

The chain couples TRBV20-1 to TRBJ2-2; the D call may be TRBD1 or TRBD2 (5 bases each). The germline V and J ends were trimmed by 3 bases and 7 bases, with 6 bases remaining between them. The CDR3 spans 11 residues. Germline CDR1 DFQATT, CDR2 SNEGSKA (reference sequence). This chain's CDR3 is CSARRGGELFF. Here the CDR3 DNA reads TGCAGTGCTAGGAGGGGCGGGGAGCTGTTTTTT.

V usage is TRBV7-9 and J usage is TRBJ1-5; D might be TRBD1 (6 bases). The ends were cut back, 7 bases at V and 8 bases at J, with 12 bases in the middle. CDR1 is SEHNR and CDR2 is FQNEAQ in the germline V gene (reference sequence). The CDR3 consists of 12 residues. CDR3 nucleotide sequence: TGTGCCAGCACCCTTAGGGGGGAGCCCCAGCATTTT. Translation: CASTLRGEPQHF.

The CDR3 bases are TGTGCCAGCAGTCTTGGGTACCCCCAAGAGACCCAGTACTTC. Translated, it gives CASSLGYPQETQYF. The rearrangement uses TRBV5-4 and TRBJ2-5; D unclear. Trimming removed 5 bases from V and 1 base from J, with 12 bases in between. From germline, CDR1 is SGHNT and CDR2 YYREEE (reference sequence). This CDR3 is built from 14 residues.

In DNA form, the CDR3 reads TGCGCCAGCAGCGAAGCACCAACTAGCGTATATACGCAGTATTTT. It encodes CASSEAPTSVYTQYF. This chain connects TRBV5-1 to TRBJ2-3, with 7 nucleotides matching TRBD2. Germline V gives CDR1 SGHRS, CDR2 YFSETQ. The CDR3 has 15 amino acids. The J segment lost 7 bases and the V segment lost 4 bases, leaving 12 bases of the junction unmatched.

The rearrangement uses TRBV6-6 and TRBJ1-2; no firm D call. V lost 2 bases to trimming and J lost 8 bases, with 12 bases between them. The CDR3 length is 13 residues. The germline CDR1 and CDR2 sequences are MNHNY and SVGAGI (reference sequence). CDR3 residues: CASSYGSGRGYTF. The CDR3 coding sequence is TGTGCCAGCAGTTACGGGTCCGGGCGAGGCTACACCTTC.

This rearrangement joins TRBV5-4 to TRBJ2-7; a possible D gene is TRBD2 (5 bases). The CDR3 length is 14 residues. Germline V CDR1 and CDR2: SGHNT, YYREEE (reference sequence). Between the trimmed V and J ends, which lost 2 bases and 7 bases, there was a span of 16 bases. The CDR3: CASSFGGSHSEQYF. As DNA, the CDR3 is TGTGCCAGCAGCTTCGGCGGGTCCCATTCAGAGCAGTACTTC.

The chain has TRBV11-2 and TRBJ1-2; no clear D. This CDR3 has 14 amino acids. V shed 1 base and J shed 6 bases, with 12 bases lying between them. Germline loops: CDR1 SGHAT, CDR2 FQNNGV. CDR3: CASSLASGPHGYTF. The CDR3 nucleotides are TGTGCCAGCAGCTTAGCGTCCGGACCCCATGGCTACACCTTC.

The V gene is TRBV7-9, the J gene TRBJ1-1; D ambiguous. V lost 5 bases to trimming and J lost 2 bases, with 15 bases between them. The CDR3 has 15 amino acids. Per the germline V gene, CDR1 is SEHNR and CDR2 is FQNEAQ (reference sequence). The CDR3 coding sequence is TGTGCCAGCAGCCATAGGAAGAATTCCAACACTGAAGCTTTCTTT. Protein product: CASSHRKNSNTEAFF.

V is TRBV5-4 and J is TRBJ2-1, with D possibly TRBD1 on 6 matching bases. This CDR3 contains 16 residues. Trimming left V 2 bases short and J 2 bases short, with 14 bases between. Looked up from germline, CDR1 is SGHNT and CDR2 is YYREEE (reference sequence). CDR3 residues: CASSFMTGIAYNEQFF. The CDR3 nucleotides read TGTGCCAGCAGCTTTATGACAGGAATTGCCTACAATGAGCAGTTCTTC.

This clone has a single count. V gene TRBV11-2 combines with J gene TRBJ2-2, with no clear D. V lost 5 bases to trimming and J lost 2 bases, with 18 bases between them. The CDR3 covers 17 residues. The germline V gene has CDR1 SGHAT and CDR2 FQNNGV. Here the CDR3 reads CASSRRVGPLNTGELFF. The CDR3 coding sequence is TGTGCCAGCAGCCGAAGGGTGGGCCCGTTAAACACCGGGGAGCTGTTTTTT. The full variable domain, its missing parts supplied by reference TRBV11-2 and TRBJ2-2, is EAGVAQSPRYKIIEKRQSVAFWCNPISGHATLYWYQQILGQGPKLLIQFQNNGVVDDSQLPKDRFSAERLKGVDSTLKIQPAKLEDSAVYLCASSRRVGPLNTGELFFGEGSRLTVL.

This clone was seen only once. The chain links TRBV7-9 to TRBJ1-1; tentative D call: TRBD1 (5 bases). The germline V gene has CDR1 SEHNR and CDR2 FQNEAQ (reference sequence). The CDR3 is 16 residues long. V was clipped by 1 base and J by 5 bases, with 17 bases between them. The CDR3 sequence: CASSLVRGGKGTEAFF. The CDR3 DNA is TGTGCCAGCAGCTTAGTACGCGGGGGTAAAGGGACTGAAGCTTTCTTT.

The gene calls are TRBV5-5 and TRBJ2-7; D unresolved. Trimming took 0 bases from V and 4 from J, leaving 5 bases between them. This CDR3 has 12 amino acids. CDR1 and CDR2 from the germline V gene are SGHKS and YYEKEE (reference sequence). The CDR3 DNA follows: TGTGCCAGCAGCTTGGCTAGTTACGAGCAGTACTTC. Protein sequence: CASSLASYEQYF. Supplemented by reference TRBV5-5 and TRBJ2-7, the full variable domain reads DAGVTQSPTHLIKTRGQQVTLRCSPISGHKSVSWYQQVLGQGPQFIFQYYEKEERGRGNFPDRFSARQFPNYSSELNVNALLLGDSALYLCASSLASYEQYFGPGTRLTVT.

The chain has TRBV2 and TRBJ1-1, with a possible D match to TRBD1 (5 bases). Germline V gives CDR1 SNHLY, CDR2 FYNNEI. CDR3 size: 15 residues. V was shortened by 3 bases and J by 2 bases, with 13 bases between the two germline ends. CDR3 region: CASSDLGTVNTEAFF. The CDR3 nucleotides are TGTGCCAGCAGTGACCTGGGGACGGTAAACACTGAAGCTTTCTTT.

The rearrangement uses TRBV4-3 and TRBJ2-1, with D tentatively TRBD1 or TRBD2 (5 bases each). Germline CDR1 LGHNA, CDR2 YSLEER. The length of the CDR3 is 15 residues. V dropped 0 bases and J dropped 8 bases, with 14 bases sitting between them. The CDR3 nucleotides are TGCGCCAGCAGCCAAGATGCCAGGGCCGGGGATGAGCAGTTCTTC. As protein: CASSQDARAGDEQFF.

The CDR3 region has the DNA TGTGCCAGCAGCGTAGATAGCGGGCAACCCCCAGATACGCAGTATTTT. Its protein product is CASSVDSGQPPDTQYF. The genes are TRBV9 and TRBJ2-3; 7 nucleotides match TRBD2. This CDR3 comprises 16 residues. Germline CDR1 is SGDLS and CDR2 is YYNGEE. V was pared by 0 bases and J by 4 bases, with 8 bases of the junction left unmatched.